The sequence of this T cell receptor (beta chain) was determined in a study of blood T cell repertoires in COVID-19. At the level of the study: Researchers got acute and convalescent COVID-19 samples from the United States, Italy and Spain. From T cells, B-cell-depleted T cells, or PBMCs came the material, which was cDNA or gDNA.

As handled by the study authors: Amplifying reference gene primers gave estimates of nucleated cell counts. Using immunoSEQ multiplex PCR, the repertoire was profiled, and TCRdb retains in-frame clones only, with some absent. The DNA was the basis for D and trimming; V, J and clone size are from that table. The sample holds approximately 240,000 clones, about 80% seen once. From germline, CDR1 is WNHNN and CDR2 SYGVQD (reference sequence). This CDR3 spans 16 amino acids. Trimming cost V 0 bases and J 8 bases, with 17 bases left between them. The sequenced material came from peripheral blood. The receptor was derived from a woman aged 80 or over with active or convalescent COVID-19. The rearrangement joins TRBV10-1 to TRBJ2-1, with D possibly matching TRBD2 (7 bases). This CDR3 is CASSESWGGAVDEQFF. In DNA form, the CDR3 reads TGCGCCAGCAGTGAGTCCTGGGGGGGGGCCGTCGATGAGCAGTTCTTC.